This T cell receptor beta chain was observed in a study of blood T cell repertoires in COVID-19. Across the whole study: Whether acute or convalescent, the COVID-19 samples came from the United States, Italy and Spain.

Original analysis: It was from reference gene primer amplification that nucleated cell counts were estimated. This table comes from immunoSEQ multiplex PCR, and its TCRdb copy is limited to in-frame clones, with some not included. V, J and clone size derive from that table, while D and trimming were established from the DNA sequence. The sample records 70,000 to 90,000 clones, around nine tenths being singletons. Germline assignment: CDR1 SGHDT and CDR2 YYEEEE. The V end lost 4 bases, the J end lost 0 bases, and 6 bases lay between the germline ends. The length of the CDR3 is 13 residues. The sample comprised peripheral blood. This rearrangement joins TRBV5-6 to TRBJ2-3; tentative D call: TRBD1 (5 bases). This sequence originates from an elderly man with active or convalescent COVID-19. The CDR3 DNA sequence: TGTGCCAGCAGCCGACAGAGCACAGATACGCAGTATTTT. This codes for CASSRQSTDTQYF.